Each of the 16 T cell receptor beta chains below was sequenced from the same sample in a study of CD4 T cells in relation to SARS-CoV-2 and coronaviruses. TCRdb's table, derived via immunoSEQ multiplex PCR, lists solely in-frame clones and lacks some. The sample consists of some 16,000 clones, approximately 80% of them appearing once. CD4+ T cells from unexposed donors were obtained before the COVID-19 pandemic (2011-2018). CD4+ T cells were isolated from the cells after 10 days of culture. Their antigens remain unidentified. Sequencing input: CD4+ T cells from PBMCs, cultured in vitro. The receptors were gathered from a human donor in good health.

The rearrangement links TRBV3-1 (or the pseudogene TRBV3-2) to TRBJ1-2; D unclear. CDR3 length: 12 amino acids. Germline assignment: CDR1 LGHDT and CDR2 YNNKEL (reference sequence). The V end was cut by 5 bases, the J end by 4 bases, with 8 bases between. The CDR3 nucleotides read TGTGCCAGCAGCGATCCGCCCTATGGCTACACCTTC. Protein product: CASSDPPYGYTF.

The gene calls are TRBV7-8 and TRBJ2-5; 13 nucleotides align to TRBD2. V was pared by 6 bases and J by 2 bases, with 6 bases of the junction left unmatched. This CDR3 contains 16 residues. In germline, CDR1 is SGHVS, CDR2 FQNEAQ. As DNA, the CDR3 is TGTGCCAGCAGGTCAACTAGCGGGGGGGCACAAGAGACCCAGTACTTC. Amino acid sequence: CASRSTSGGAQETQYF.

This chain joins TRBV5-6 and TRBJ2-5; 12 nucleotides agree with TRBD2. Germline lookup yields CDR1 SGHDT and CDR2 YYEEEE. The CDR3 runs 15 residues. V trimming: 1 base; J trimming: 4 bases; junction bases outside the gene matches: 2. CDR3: CASSLPLAGGETQYF. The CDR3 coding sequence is TGTGCCAGCAGCTTGCCACTAGCGGGAGGAGAGACCCAGTACTTC.

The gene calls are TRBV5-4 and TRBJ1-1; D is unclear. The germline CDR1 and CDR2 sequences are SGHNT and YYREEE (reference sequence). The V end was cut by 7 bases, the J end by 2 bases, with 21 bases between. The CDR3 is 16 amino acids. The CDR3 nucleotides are TGTGCCAGCCACCAGCTTGATCCCGTCCTAAACACTGAAGCTTTCTTT. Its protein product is CASHQLDPVLNTEAFF. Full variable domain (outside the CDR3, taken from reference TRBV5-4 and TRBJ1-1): ETGVTQSPTHLIKTRGQQVTLRCSSQSGHNTVSWYQQALGQGPQFIFQYYREEENGRGNFPPRFSGLQFPNYSSELNVNALELDDSALYLCASHQLDPVLNTEAFFGQGTRLTVV.

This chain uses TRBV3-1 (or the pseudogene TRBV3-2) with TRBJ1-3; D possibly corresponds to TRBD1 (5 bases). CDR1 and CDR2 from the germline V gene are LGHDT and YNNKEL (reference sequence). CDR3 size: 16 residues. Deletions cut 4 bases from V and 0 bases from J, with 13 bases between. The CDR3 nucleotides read TGTGCCAGCAGCCTGGGACGGCGGACCTCTGGAAACACCATATATTTT. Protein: CASSLGRRTSGNTIYF.

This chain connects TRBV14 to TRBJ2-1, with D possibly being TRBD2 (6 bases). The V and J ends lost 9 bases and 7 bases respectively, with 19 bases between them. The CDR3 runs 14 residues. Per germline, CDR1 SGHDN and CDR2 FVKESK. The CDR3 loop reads CASRRDWLRNEQFF. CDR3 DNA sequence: TGTGCCAGTAGACGGGACTGGCTTCGTAATGAGCAGTTCTTC.

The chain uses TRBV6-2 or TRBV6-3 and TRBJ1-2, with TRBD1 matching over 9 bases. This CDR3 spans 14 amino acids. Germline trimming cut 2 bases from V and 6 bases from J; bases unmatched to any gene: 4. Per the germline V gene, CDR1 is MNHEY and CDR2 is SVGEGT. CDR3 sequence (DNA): TGTGCCAGCAGTTACCCGGACAGGGGCCATGGCTACACCTTC. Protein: CASSYPDRGHGYTF.

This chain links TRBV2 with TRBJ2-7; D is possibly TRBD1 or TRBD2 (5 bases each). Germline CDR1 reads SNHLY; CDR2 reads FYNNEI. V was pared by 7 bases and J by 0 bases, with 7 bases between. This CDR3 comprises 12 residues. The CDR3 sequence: CASIGGSYEQYF. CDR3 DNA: TGTGCCAGCATTGGGGGCTCCTACGAGCAGTACTTC.

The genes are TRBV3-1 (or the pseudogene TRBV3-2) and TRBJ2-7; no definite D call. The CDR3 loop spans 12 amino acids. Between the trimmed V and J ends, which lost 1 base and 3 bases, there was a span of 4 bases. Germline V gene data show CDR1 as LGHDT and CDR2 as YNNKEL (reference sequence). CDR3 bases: TGTGCCAGCAGCCAAGCCCGCTACGAGCAGTACTTC. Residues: CASSQARYEQYF.

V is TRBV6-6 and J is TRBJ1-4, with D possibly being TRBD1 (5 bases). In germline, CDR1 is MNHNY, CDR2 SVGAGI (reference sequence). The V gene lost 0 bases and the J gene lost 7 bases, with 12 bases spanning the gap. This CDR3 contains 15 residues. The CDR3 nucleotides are TGTGCCAGCAGTTACTCGACCCAGGGTGGTGAAAAACTGTTTTTT. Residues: CASSYSTQGGEKLFF.

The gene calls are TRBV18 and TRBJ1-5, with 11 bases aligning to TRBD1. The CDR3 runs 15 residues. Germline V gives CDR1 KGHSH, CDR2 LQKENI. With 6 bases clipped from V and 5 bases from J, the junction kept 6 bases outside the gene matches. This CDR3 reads CASSWGDRGDQPQHF. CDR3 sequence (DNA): TGTGCCAGCTCCTGGGGGGACAGGGGGGATCAGCCCCAGCATTTT. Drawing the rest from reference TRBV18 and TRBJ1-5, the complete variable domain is NAGVMQNPRHLVRRRGQEARLRCSPMKGHSHVYWYRQLPEEGLKFMVYLQKENIIDESGMPKERFSAEFPKEGPSILRIQQVVRGDSAAYFCASSWGDRGDQPQHFGDGTRLSIL.

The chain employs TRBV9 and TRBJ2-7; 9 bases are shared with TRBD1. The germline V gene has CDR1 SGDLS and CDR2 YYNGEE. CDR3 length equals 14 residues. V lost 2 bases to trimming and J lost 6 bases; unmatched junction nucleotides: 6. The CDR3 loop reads CASSVRDRALEQYF. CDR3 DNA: TGTGCCAGCAGCGTCCGGGACAGGGCCCTCGAGCAGTACTTC.

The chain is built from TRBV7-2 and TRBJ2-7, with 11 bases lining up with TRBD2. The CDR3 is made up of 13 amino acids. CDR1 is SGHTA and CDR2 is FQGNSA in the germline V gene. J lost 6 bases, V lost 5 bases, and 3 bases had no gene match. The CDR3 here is CASSPLAGGEQYF. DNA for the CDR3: TGTGCCAGCAGCCCTCTAGCGGGGGGCGAGCAGTACTTC.

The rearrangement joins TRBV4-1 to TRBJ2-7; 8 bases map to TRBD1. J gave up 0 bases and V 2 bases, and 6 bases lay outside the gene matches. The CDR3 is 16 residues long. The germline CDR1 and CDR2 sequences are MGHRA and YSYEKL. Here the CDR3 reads CASSQLFRGRSYEQYF. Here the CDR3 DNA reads TGCGCCAGCAGCCAATTATTCAGGGGGCGCTCCTACGAGCAGTACTTC.

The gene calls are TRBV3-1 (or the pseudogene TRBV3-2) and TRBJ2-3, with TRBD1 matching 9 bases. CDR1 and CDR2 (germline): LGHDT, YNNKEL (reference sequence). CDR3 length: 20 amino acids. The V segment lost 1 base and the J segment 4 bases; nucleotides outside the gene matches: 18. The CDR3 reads CASSQVYRWGRTGVPDTQYF. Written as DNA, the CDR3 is TGTGCCAGCAGCCAAGTCTATAGATGGGGTCGGACAGGGGTTCCAGATACGCAGTATTTT.

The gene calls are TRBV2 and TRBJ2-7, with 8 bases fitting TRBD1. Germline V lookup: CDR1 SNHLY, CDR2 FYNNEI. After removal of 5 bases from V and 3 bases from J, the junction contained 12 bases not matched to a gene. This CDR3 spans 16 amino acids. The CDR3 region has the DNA TGTGCCAGCAGTCCCATCTTCGGACAGGGTGGCTACGAGCAGTACTTC. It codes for CASSPIFGQGGYEQYF.